The clone carrying this TCR beta chain was observed a few times. The antigen remains undetermined. The sample comes from a study of T cell repertoires in cytomegalovirus infection. On the study more broadly: Indications of both CMV infection and matching HLA type were provided by public TCR beta signatures. General observations from the study: Frequencies of public TCR beta families were cumulated, and this identified carriers of CMV plus the relevant HLA. The ex vivo response was dominated by HLA-C-restricted CMV-specific TCR beta clonotypes.

Trimming cost V 7 bases and J 3 bases, with 15 bases left between them. In germline, CDR1 is MNHNS, CDR2 SASEGT. The CDR3 sequence is 14 residues long. TCRdb analysed the reads with MiXCR anew, one entry per CDR3 protein. This table holds approximately 74,000 distinct CDR3 sequences, around 37% found once. The input for sequencing was CD8+ T cells from cultured PBMCs, taken from culture after CMV antigen stimulation. This clonotype was obtained from a human donor in good health (CMV status not recorded). Some clones in this sample may be carry-over from other donors' samples. The chain links TRBV6-1 to TRBJ1-1, with TRBD1 as a possible D gene (6 bases). The CDR3 nucleotides read TGTGCCAGCACCCCCGGGGGCGCGGACACTGAAGCTTTCTTT. Translation gives CASTPGGADTEAFF.